This T cell receptor (beta chain) was sequenced for a study of blood T cell repertoires in COVID-19. Study context: There were acute and convalescent COVID-19 samples, and they came from the United States, Italy and Spain. PBMCs, B-cell-depleted T cells, or T cells provided the cDNA or gDNA that made up the material.

Original data processing: Amplification of reference gene primers was used by the study to estimate nucleated cell counts. Sequenced by immunoSEQ multiplex PCR; TCRdb stores in-frame clones only, minus some. V and J calls plus clone size are reproduced from that table; the DNA served to infer D and trimming. The table includes some 46,000 clones, 70% to 90% detected once. CDR3 length: 14 amino acids. The germline V gene has CDR1 MNHEY and CDR2 SVGAGI. Trimming removed 6 bases from V and 5 bases from J, with 16 bases in between. Sample: peripheral blood. The chain recombines TRBV6-5 with TRBJ2-5; no clear D gene. This receptor was obtained from a woman older than 75 with COVID-19, enrolled during active disease. The CDR3 DNA follows: TGTGCCAGCAGCCTGTCGACTGGCCGGGAGACCCAGTACTTC. Protein: CASSLSTGRETQYF.